This TCR beta chain was recovered during a study of blood T cells in healthy people across ages. General study findings and limits: The fall in TCR beta diversity per million T cells was roughly linear with age.

The junction had 4 bases not matched to a gene; V was cut back by 6 bases and J by 0 bases. This CDR3 has 14 residues. Details on this clonotype: The antigen remains undetermined.

PCR was performed a second time for roughly 7 to 12 cycles using a sample-barcoded 5' primer and a J-beta primer mix. A tag from a template-switch adaptor with 12 random nucleotides marked each cDNA molecule. CDR3-containing paired-end reads numbering at least 2.5 million came from each sample. TCRdb called the 5' RACE reads again in MiXCR, with one record for every CDR3 protein. The data show fewer than 750,000 distinct CDR3 sequences, with 40% to 50% seen just once and under 30% held by the top ten. What was sequenced was blood. The chain uses TRBV12-3 or TRBV12-4 and TRBJ2-7, with 8 bases aligning to TRBD1. The receptor was derived from a man at least 80 years old in good health. This CDR3 is CASRDRGSSYEQYF. CDR3 nucleotides: TGTGCCAGCAGAGACAGGGGAAGCTCCTACGAGCAGTACTTC.